The clone carrying this T cell receptor beta chain was counted at least ten times. Its antigen is not identified. A much bigger clone sits one base away, suggesting this may be a read error. The sample belongs to a study of molecular identifiers for immune sequencing clone quantification. Overall study: Naive CD8 cell RNA, from 20,000 or 100,000 cells, was split five ways in replicates, with four sequenced. Points from the study as a whole: Identical TCR molecules that share a barcode could lead to an underestimation of highly expanded clone sizes. Spiked Jurkat TCR RNA equivalent to one cell was reportedly detectable in one million naive cells.

TCRdb used MiXCR to reprocess the PCR reads, holding one entry per CDR3 protein. The sample has tens of thousands of distinct CDR3 sequences, 15% to 20% seen once. Sequencing was performed on naive CD8+ T cells from blood, with Jurkat cell RNA spiked in. Noted subset: FACS-sorted CD8+CD4-CCR7+CD45RA+ naive T cells. The source of this sequence is a human donor in good health. Some libraries in this study had Jurkat cell RNA spiked in.

This CDR3 is CSAEGNREASF. In DNA, the CDR3 is TGCAGCGCAGAGGGGAACCGAGAAGCTTCCTTT. The genes are TRBV29-1 and TRBJ1-1; D perhaps matches TRBD1 (5 bases). CDR3 length: 11 amino acids. The germline gives CDR1 SQVTM, CDR2 ANQGSEA.